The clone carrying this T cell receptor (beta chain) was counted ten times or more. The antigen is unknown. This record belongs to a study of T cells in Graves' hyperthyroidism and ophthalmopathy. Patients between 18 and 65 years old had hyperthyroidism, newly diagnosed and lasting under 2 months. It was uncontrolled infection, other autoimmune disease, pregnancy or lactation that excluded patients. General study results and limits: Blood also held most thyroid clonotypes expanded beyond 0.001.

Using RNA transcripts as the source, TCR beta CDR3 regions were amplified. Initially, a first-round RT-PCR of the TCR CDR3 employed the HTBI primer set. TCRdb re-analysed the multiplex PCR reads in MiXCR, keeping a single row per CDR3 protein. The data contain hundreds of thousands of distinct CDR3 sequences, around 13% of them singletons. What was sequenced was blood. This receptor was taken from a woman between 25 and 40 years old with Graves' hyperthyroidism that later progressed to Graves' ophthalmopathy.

In DNA, the CDR3 is TGTGCCAGCAGCCCCGCGAGCCAAGCCAAAAACATTCAGTACTTC. Its protein product is CASSPASQAKNIQYF. This chain links TRBV7-2 with TRBJ2-4, with D unresolved. CDR1 is SGHTA and CDR2 is FQGNSA in the germline V gene. The V and J ends lost 5 bases and 0 bases respectively, with 11 bases between them. This CDR3 has 15 amino acids.